This TCR beta chain was obtained from a study of shared clonotypes between healthy human individuals (dated by TCRdb to the early 2020s). Regarding the research as a whole: The cohort comprised a couple of women and a few men aged 18 to 49 years. To estimate repertoire size and how much clonotypes are shared between individuals, the study performed deep sequencing of blood TCR repertoires from roughly five healthy adults. Per donor, three plates each were used for CD4 naive and CD4 memory, two for CD8 naive, and one for CD8 memory. To increase sequencing depth and limit assay-specific biases, TCR repertoire library preparation and sequencing were carried out by different laboratories using diverse techniques. Leukapheresis yielded between about 0.8 and 8.9 billion PBMCs per donor. Broader findings and caveats from the paper: Because the study included only a small number of donors, the genetic and exposure-history diversity represented was limited. Larger estimated clonotype richness was generally found for naive subsets than for memory subsets. Rarefaction of sorted-subset datasets indicated incomplete sequencing despite the large sequencing depth. Compared with non-shared clonotypes, the clonotypes found in all four sorted-subset donors had higher generation probabilities. Sharing across four donors was observed for around 5% of naive CD4, under 4% of naive CD8, about 2.3% of memory CD4, and about 0.38% of memory CD8 clonotypes. Only blood was sampled, and tissue TCR repertoires likely differ from those in blood. Based on pairwise subsampling, the degree of clonotype sharing among donors was expected to be affected by sequencing depth.

V gives up 0 bases and J gives up 5 bases, and the segment between their germline ends measures 8 bases. The CDR3 contains 13 residues, cysteine and phenylalanine counted. The only DNA kept is the CDR3, 39 bases in frame from the first base. The germline V gene gives CDR1 as SGDLS and CDR2 as YYNGEE. Using the deep immunoSEQ assay, multiplex PCR amplified TCR CDR3 regions from genomic DNA. Extracted genomic DNA from each cell subset was distributed evenly across all wells of several immunoSEQ 96-well plates, and each plate was treated as a replicate. For sorted subsets, approximately 190 ng of genomic DNA, equivalent to 25,000 to 35,000 T cell genomes, went into each replicate PCR. Purified libraries were measured with a Qubit 3.0 fluorometer, size-checked on a Bioanalyzer 2100, and measured again with the KAPA Library Quantification kit. Each immunoSEQ 96-well plate was sequenced on its own single-read 150-cycle Illumina NextSeq 550 flow cell. Per the original workflow: Because the immunoSEQ output included only junctional sequences and no quality scores, the filtering could not be the same as the filtering used for full-length reads. To assign V/J genes and CDR3, sequences were annotated against IMGT germline references using PyIR, a Python wrapper for IgBLAST v1.9. Any read was removed if the V/J assignment was weak (E-value above 1e-6), the CDR3 was missing, or the read contained stop codons, out-of-frame junctions, or ambiguous translated residues. V3J clonotypes were defined as sequences sharing an identical inferred V gene, J gene, and CDR3 amino acid sequence. Percentage overlap between repertoires was computed as shared unique clonotypes divided by the size of the smaller repertoire. Three approaches were used to assess repertoire richness: RTK rarefaction, the Chao1 estimator, and Recon v2.1 estimates of unobserved clonotypes. OLGA was used to compute generation probabilities for all TCRbeta clonotypes that the gDNA method yielded from a few donors. Entries here come from immuneACCESS through TCRdb and include only in-frame sequences with V and J called. Some clones fail to appear in such tables; in the studies checked, an unresolved V gene covers under half of the shortfall, and the cause of the remainder is unknown. The V and J calls and clone size come from that table; D and trimming were worked out from the DNA. The sample table shows around 990,000 clones, and 60% to 85% are seen once. 0.89% of the sample is in the top ten clones.

About this clone itself: The clone's antigen remains unknown. Qualities for individual bases were not recorded, and no much larger clone is one base off.

Healthy HIV-negative adults with no recently reported acute infections or vaccinations were included as donors. All donors were Caucasian adults living in Nashville, Tennessee, USA. CD4+ T cells were enriched by magnetic negative selection; naive cells were then positively selected on CD45RA, and the negative fraction formed the memory subset. After blood collection by leukapheresis, PBMCs were isolated using Ficoll-Histopaque density gradient centrifugation and then cryopreserved in the vapor phase of liquid nitrogen. Purity and quantity of every magnetically sorted T cell population were checked by analytical flow cytometry. Each sorted fraction had its genomic DNA isolated and then quantified by UV absorbance on a Nanodrop 2000c.

The material sequenced was memory CD4+ T cells from PBMCs. Explained via the paper, the cell subset or site label denotes: CD45RA-negative fraction. This clonotype was sampled from a man between 18 and 35 years old in good health. Some clones in this sample may be carry-over from other donors' samples. The chain joins TRBV9 to TRBJ2-5; TRBD2 is possibly the D segment (5 matching bases). In nucleotides, the sequence is TGTGCCAGCAGCGTAGACCCGGGGGAGACCCAGTACTTC. It translates to CASSVDPGETQYF.